These T cell receptor beta chains were read from a single sample in a study of blood T cells in healthy people across ages. TCRdb processed the 5' RACE reads anew with MiXCR; each CDR3 protein has one entry. Found here are 2 million or so distinct CDR3 sequences, about 50% of them singletons; the top ten hold around 2.1%. The sequenced material came from blood. The origin of the receptors is a woman in her 40s in good health. Each CDR3 is given with its conserved first and last residue. The D gene is left open where the match is weak. Clone size appears in some rows only: once, few, many, or a class for an expanded clone.

size	V	D	J	DNA	CDR3
many	TRBV12-3/TRBV12-4	.	TRBJ2-5	TGTGCCAGCAGTTTGAGGGGAGGGACCCAGTACTTC	CASSLRGGTQYF
.	TRBV5-1	TRBD1	TRBJ2-7	TGCGCCAGCCGGGGACAGGGCTTCCACGAGCAGTACTTC	CASRGQGFHEQYF
few	TRBV28	.	TRBJ2-7	TGTGCCAGCAGTTCCCACAGGGAGAGGGAGCAGTACTTC	CASSSHREREQYF
.	TRBV11-1	.	TRBJ2-7	TGTGCCAGCAGCTTAGGTTCAACTGGAGTAAGCTCCTACGAGCAGTACTTC	CASSLGSTGVSSYEQYF
.	TRBV27	.	TRBJ2-1	TGTGCCAGCAGTTTATCAAGACTAAACAATGAGCAGTTCTTC	CASSLSRLNNEQFF
.	TRBV4-2	.	TRBJ2-5	TGTGCCAGCAGCCAAGTGGAGAGATTAGAGACCCAGTACTTC	CASSQVERLETQYF
.	TRBV11-2	TRBD2	TRBJ2-1	TGTGCCAGCAGCTTGAGCGGGACTTGGTTCTTC	CASSLSGTWFF
.	TRBV7-2	TRBD1	TRBJ1-2	TGTGCCAGCAGCCCCGTTCCCGGGACAGCTAACTATGGCTACACCTTC	CASSPVPGTANYGYTF
.	TRBV6-1	.	TRBJ2-3	TGTGCCAGCAGTGCCGGCAGGGGGGGGCCGTCGGATACGCAGTATTTT	CASSAGRGGPSDTQYF
few	TRBV11-2	.	TRBJ2-3	TGTGCCAGCAGCCAAGGGGCGCACAACACAGATACGCAGTATTTT	CASSQGAHNTDTQYF
few	TRBV10-3	.	TRBJ2-3	TGTGCCATCAGCAGATCTTCTAGCACAGATACGCAGTATTTT	CAISRSSSTDTQYF
.	TRBV7-2	.	TRBJ2-5	TGTGCCAACAGCCCCGGGTTTCAAGAGGCCCAGTACTTC	CANSPGFQEAQYF
.	TRBV6-5	.	TRBJ2-3	TGTGCCAGCAGCCTTCAGGGGGCGGGGGTTGTAGATACGCAGTATTTT	CASSLQGAGVVDTQYF
.	TRBV7-8	.	TRBJ2-1	TGTGCCAGCAGCTTCGCAGGGAGCGATGAGCAGTTCTTC	CASSFAGSDEQFF
few	TRBV7-9	.	TRBJ2-1	TGTGCCAGCAGCCCAAGCAGACAGGACAATGAGCAGTTCTTC	CASSPSRQDNEQFF
.	TRBV10-2	.	TRBJ2-3	TGCGCCAGCAGTGGGGGGATGTCAGATACGCAGTATTTT	CASSGGMSDTQYF
.	TRBV27	TRBD1	TRBJ2-1	TGTGCCAGCAGTCCCCAGACAGGGTGGTACAATGAGCAGTTCTTC	CASSPQTGWYNEQFF
.	TRBV29-1	TRBD1	TRBJ1-1	TGCAGCGTTTCGACAGGGATGAACACTGAAGCTTTCTTT	CSVSTGMNTEAFF
.	TRBV7-2	.	TRBJ2-1	TGTGCCAGCAGCTTAATGAGGGGAGCGGATGAGCAGTTCTTC	CASSLMRGADEQFF
.	TRBV29-1	TRBD1	TRBJ1-1	TGCAGCGTCCTTACAGGGGACACTGAAGCTTTCTTT	CSVLTGDTEAFF
.	TRBV6-2/TRBV6-3	.	TRBJ2-6	TGTGCCAGCAGTTACGGGCTACAGAGCTCTGGGGCCAACGTCCTGACTTTC	CASSYGLQSSGANVLTF
.	TRBV5-6	.	TRBJ2-3	TGTGCCAGCAGCTTGGACAGGGAGCCAGATACGCAGTATTTT	CASSLDREPDTQYF
.	TRBV6-5	TRBD1	TRBJ2-2	TGTGCCAGCAGTTCGTCCGGGACAGGGACCGGGGAGCTGTTTTTT	CASSSSGTGTGELFF
few	TRBV5-1	.	TRBJ2-1	TGCGCCAGCAGCTCACCAATATACAATGAGCAGTTCTTC	CASSSPIYNEQFF
.	TRBV24-1	TRBD2	TRBJ2-5	TGTGCCACCAGTGATTTAGGGACTAGCGGGGTTCGAGAGACCCAGTACTTC	CATSDLGTSGVRETQYF
few	TRBV5-6	TRBD1	TRBJ2-7	TGTGCCAGCAGCTTGTACGGGACAGGCCTCTCCTACGAGCAGTACTTC	CASSLYGTGLSYEQYF
.	TRBV6-5	TRBD1	TRBJ2-3	TGTGCCAGCAGTTTCGCAGGGACAGGGGCTTCAGATACGCAGTATTTT	CASSFAGTGASDTQYF
many	TRBV29-1	.	TRBJ2-7	TGCAGCGTAGCGGACGGATCCCAGGGCCCCGAGCAGTACTTC	CSVADGSQGPEQYF
.	TRBV29-1	.	TRBJ1-2	TGCAGCGGGGTTGGGGACGTATCTCGAGGCTACACCTTC	CSGVGDVSRGYTF
.	TRBV7-2	.	TRBJ1-6	TGTGCCAGCAGCTTAGAGTTCCAAAATTCACCCCTCCACTTT	CASSLEFQNSPLHF
.	TRBV6-1	.	TRBJ2-1	TGTGCCAGCACGACAGACCTCTACAATGAGCAGTTCTTC	CASTTDLYNEQFF
.	TRBV7-2	.	TRBJ2-1	TGTGCCAGCAGCTTAGCCGGCCTGAAAACTGAGCAGTTCTTC	CASSLAGLKTEQFF
.	TRBV6-2/TRBV6-3	.	TRBJ1-1	TGTGCCAGCAGTCGCCAGATGCTAGGGGACACTGAAGCTTTCTTT	CASSRQMLGDTEAFF
.	TRBV5-1	TRBD2	TRBJ2-3	TGCGCCAGCAGCTTGGAGACGGGGGGGCCAGATACGCAGTATTTT	CASSLETGGPDTQYF
few	TRBV20-1	.	TRBJ2-3	TGCAGTGCTACACGGCGGACAAGTTTCACAGATACGCAGTATTTT	CSATRRTSFTDTQYF
.	TRBV27	TRBD1	TRBJ2-1	TGTGCCAGCAGCGCGTCCTTGGGACAGGTCGCGAATGAGCAGTTCTTC	CASSASLGQVANEQFF
many	TRBV20-1	TRBD2	TRBJ2-3	TGCAGTGCTAGGAGCGGGGGGGCAATAGATACGCAGTATTTT	CSARSGGAIDTQYF
few	TRBV16	.	TRBJ2-7	TGTGCCAGCAGTGACGACTTGGTCGAGCAGTACTTC	CASSDDLVEQYF
.	TRBV6-6	.	TRBJ2-7	TGTGCCAGCGGAGACTCAGGGCGGCGCTTGACCTACGAGCAGTACTTC	CASGDSGRRLTYEQYF
.	TRBV28	.	TRBJ2-3	TGTGCCAGCAGGCCCCTGGACAGAGTATCCACAGATACGCAGTATTTT	CASRPLDRVSTDTQYF
.	TRBV7-2	TRBD2	TRBJ2-3	TGTGCCACCGAGCGGCGGGGGGGTACAGATACGCAGTATTTT	CATERRGGTDTQYF
.	TRBV20-1	.	TRBJ2-4	TGCAGTGCTACCGACGGCCGCTTAGCCAAAAACATTCAGTACTTC	CSATDGRLAKNIQYF
.	TRBV10-3	.	TRBJ2-7	TGTGCCATCAGTGATACCGGGGGCCTATCCTCCTACGAGCAGTACTTC	CAISDTGGLSSYEQYF
.	TRBV7-6	TRBD2	TRBJ2-3	TGTGCCAGCAGCTTAACCCTCAGCGGGGGTCGCACAGATACGCAGTATTTT	CASSLTLSGGRTDTQYF
few	TRBV6-2/TRBV6-3	TRBD2	TRBJ2-1	TGTGCCAGCAGCAAGGGACTAGCGGGGGGCAACTCAAGGGCCTACAATGAGCAGTTCTTC	CASSKGLAGGNSRAYNEQFF
.	TRBV6-5	.	TRBJ2-7	TGTGCCAGCAGTCCTGGGCGGGGGCCCTCCTACAAGCAGTACTTC	CASSPGRGPSYKQYF
.	TRBV6-2/TRBV6-3	.	TRBJ2-1	TGTGCCAGCAGCCGCGAGTCAGGGCGAAGTAATGAGCAGTTCTTC	CASSRESGRSNEQFF
.	TRBV5-1	TRBD2	TRBJ2-7	TGCGCCAGCAGCTTAAGCGGGGGCGATAACGAGCAGTACTTC	CASSLSGGDNEQYF
.	TRBV4-1	.	TRBJ2-7	TGCGCCAGCAGCCGACATCAGGGGCCCCAAACCTACGAGCAGTACTTC	CASSRHQGPQTYEQYF
few	TRBV28	.	TRBJ2-7	TGTGCCAGCAGTAAGGGAATCTACGAGCAGTACTTC	CASSKGIYEQYF